The 21 T cell receptor beta chains given below trace back to one sample, sequenced in a study of CD8+CD57+ T cells in acquired aplastic anemia. Genomic DNA constituted the template upon which TCR beta VDJ and CDR3 profiling was performed. TCRdb passed the reads through MiXCR, listing each CDR3 protein once. The repertoire holds a few hundred thousand distinct CDR3 sequences, with approximately 86% as singletons. Individuals selected for sequencing had exhibited CD8+CD57+ cell expansion on flow cytometry. The sequencing sample was made of sorted CD4+, CD8+, or CD8+CD57+ T cells (not recorded which) from PBMCs. The receptors come from a human donor with aplastic anemia.

Comment on this clonotype: Sequence at one end of the junction differs from germline and may be a read error. The chain carries TRBV9 and TRBJ2-5; the D is unclear. From germline, CDR1 is SGDLS and CDR2 YYNGEE. The CDR3 covers 14 residues. The CDR3 nucleotides are TGTGCCAGCAGCGTAGGGTCAGATACGCAGACCCATGACTTC. Amino acids: CASSVGSDTQTHDF.

About this clonotype: An end of the junction does not agree with germline; a read error may underlie this. This chain joins TRBV7-2 and TRBJ2-3; 9 nucleotides agree with TRBD2. Germline assignment: CDR1 SGHTA and CDR2 FQGNSA. CDR3 length: 13 amino acids. This chain's CDR3 is CASSEAGGHAPQF. CDR3 sequence (DNA): TGTGCCAGCAGCGAAGCGGGAGGACACGCTCCGCAGTTT.

DNA of the CDR3: TGTGCCAGCAGCTTTCATCCAGACGGGAAATACCTTTCCTACGAGCAGTACGTC. It is translated as CASSFHPDGKYLSYEQYV. V is TRBV9 and J is TRBJ2-7, with D perhaps matching TRBD2 (5 bases). Germline CDR1 SGDLS, CDR2 YYNGEE. The CDR3 extends over 18 amino acids. The V end lost 4 bases, the J end lost 1 base, and 24 bases lay between the germline ends.

This clonotype turned up a few times. The chain couples TRBV6-4 to TRBJ1-1; 7 bases fit TRBD1. The V gene's germline CDR1 is MRHNA and CDR2 SNTAGT. This CDR3 has 14 residues. Trimming removed 6 bases from V and 8 bases from J; junction bases left unmatched: 12. The CDR3 is CASRTPGEQGEAFF. CDR3 nucleotides: TGTGCCAGCAGGACACCGGGGGAACAGGGGGAAGCTTTCTTT.

On this clonotype: Without the conserved terminal phenylalanine or tryptophan, this CDR3 likely stems from a read error. It is unclear where the CDR3 begins or ends on the DNA, so no DNA is shown, and the CDR3 is as TCRdb lists it. The CDR3 here is CASRTDRGDSPLH. V and J are TRBV7-9 and TRBJ2-3; the table names TRBD1, a call not compared with the DNA. The CDR3 spans 13 residues, counting both ends. CDR1 and CDR2 (germline): SEHNR, FQNEAQ (reference sequence).

V is TRBV7-2 and J is TRBJ2-3; D is possibly TRBD2 (5 bases). CDR3 length equals 15 residues. Trimming removed 5 bases at V and 7 bases at J, with 19 bases between. Germline values: CDR1 SGHTA, CDR2 FQGNSA. CDR3 sequence: CASSAAGSAIHTQYF. The CDR3 DNA follows: TGTGCCAGCAGCGCCGCAGGTAGCGCCATCCATACGCAGTATTTT.

The sample holds many counts of this clonotype. The CDR3 DNA follows: TGCGCCAGCAGCCAAGTTGCGGGGGGAGAAAAACTGTTTTTT. It is translated as CASSQVAGGEKLFF. The rearrangement uses TRBV4-3 and TRBJ1-4, with D perhaps matching TRBD1 (5 bases). V was cut by 1 base and J by 8 bases, with 11 bases left in between. The CDR3 is made up of 14 amino acids. Germline loops: CDR1 LGHNA, CDR2 YSLEER.

Details on this clonotype: A read error may produce the germline difference seen at one junction end. The genes are TRBV11-1 and TRBJ2-4, with D tentatively TRBD2 (5 bases). Germline V lookup: CDR1 SGHAT, CDR2 FQDESV (reference sequence). The CDR3 totals 12 residues. The chain's CDR3 is CASGGDVTIQYF. The DNA of the CDR3 is TGTGCCAGCGGAGGAGATGTGACCATTCAGTACTTT. Based on the CDR3 plus reference TRBV11-1 and TRBJ2-4, the full variable domain is EAEVAQSPRYKITEKSQAVAFWCDPISGHATLYWYRQILGQGPELLVQFQDESVVDDSQLPKDRFSAERLKGVDSTLKIQPAELGDSAMYLCASGGDVTIQYFGAGTRLSVL.

This chain connects TRBV9 to TRBJ2-7; weak D call: TRBD1 (5 bases). The germline V gene encodes CDR1 SGDLS and CDR2 YYNGEE. This CDR3 comprises 15 residues. The V and J ends lost 4 bases and 10 bases respectively, with 24 bases between them. The CDR3 region has the DNA TGTGCCAGCAGCTTCGACAGCGCCGCAGATAATTCACAGTACTTC. Protein product: CASSFDSAADNSQYF.

The J gene is TRBJ2-1, the V gene TRBV7-2; 8 bases are shared with TRBD2. CDR3 length: 16 amino acids. Germline V lookup: CDR1 SGHTA, CDR2 FQGNSA. V lost 2 bases and J lost 12; bases outside the gene matches: 15. CDR3 amino acids: CASSLLGCGGCGRQFF. The CDR3 bases are TGTGCCAGCAGCTTACTTGGCTGCGGGGGGTGCGGCAGGCAGTTCTTC.

This clonotype occurred once. Relative to the germline gene, one junction end is altered; a read error may explain this. This chain joins TRBV7-9 and TRBJ2-5; a weak D match, TRBD2 (6 bases). The length of the CDR3 is 14 residues. Germline CDR1 is SEHNR and CDR2 is FQNEAQ (reference sequence). The CDR3 DNA is TGTGCCGGCCGGAGGGCCAGGGAGAAACAGTACCTCGGGTTC. Translation gives CAGRRAREKQYLGF.

A few counts support this clonotype. The rearrangement joins TRBV2 to TRBJ2-7, with 10 positions matching TRBD2. Trimming at V came to 3 bases and at J to 5 bases, leaving 4 bases not matched to a gene. CDR1 is SNHLY, CDR2 FYNNEI, per germline. There are 14 residues in the CDR3. In nucleotides, the CDR3 is TGTGCCAGCAGTGATGGAGGGACTAGCGACGAGCAGTACTTC. Translated: CASSDGGTSDEQYF.

The gene calls are TRBV9 and TRBJ2-7; D may correspond to TRBD1 or TRBD2 (6 bases each). Trimming shortened V by 4 bases and J by 9 bases, and 20 bases separated the two germline ends. CDR1 is SGDLS, CDR2 YYNGEE, per germline. The CDR3 runs to 14 residues. Here the CDR3 reads CASSIGGRGHVQYV. The CDR3 nucleotides read TGTGCCAGCAGCATAGGGGGGAGAGGGCACGTGCAGTACGTC.

Notes on this clonotype: The junction differs from germline at one of its ends, possibly a read error. The V and J genes are TRBV7-3 and TRBJ2-1; D is perhaps TRBD2 (6 bases). The CDR3 runs to 13 residues. CDR1 and CDR2 (germline): SGHTA, FQGTGA. The CDR3 protein is CASCDRGIADEYF. The CDR3 DNA sequence: TGTGCCAGCTGTGATCGGGGGATCGCCGATGAATACTTC.

J is TRBJ2-1 and V is TRBV19; TRBD2 is a possible D gene (5 bases). The CDR3 runs to 16 residues. CDR1 is LNHDA, CDR2 SQIVND, per germline (reference sequence). V was pared by 6 bases and J by 8 bases, with 23 bases between. The CDR3 loop is CASSIPSSAGSDEQFF. The CDR3 coding sequence is TGTGCCAGTAGCATTCCTAGCAGCGCGGGCAGCGATGAGCAGTTCTTC. Combining the CDR3 with reference TRBV19 and TRBJ2-1 gives the whole variable domain DGGITQSPKYLFRKEGQNVTLSCEQNLNHDAMYWYRQDPGQGLRLIYYSQIVNDFQKGDIAEGYSVSREKKESFPLTVTSAQKNPTAFYLCASSIPSSAGSDEQFFGPGTRLTVL.

As to this clonotype: A junction end diverges from the germline sequence, so it may reflect a read error. The rearrangement joins TRBV7-9 to TRBJ1-1, with D hard to call. Germline lookup yields CDR1 SEHNR and CDR2 FQNEAQ (reference sequence). CDR3 length equals 15 residues. In DNA form, the CDR3 reads TGTGCCAGCAGCCTCGGGGTAAGCGATAGCTCTGAAGCCTTCTTT. It codes for CASSLGVSDSSEAFF.

This clonotype was recorded at least ten times. This chain links TRBV27 with TRBJ2-7, with 11 bases lining up with TRBD1. The germline gives CDR1 MNHEY, CDR2 SMNVEV (reference sequence). The CDR3 has 14 amino acids. Losses at the gene ends were 5 bases for V and 7 bases for J; bases not matched to a gene: 7. The DNA of the CDR3 is TGTGCCAGCAGTATTGGACAGGGGGCAGGTGAGCAGTACTTC. It encodes CASSIGQGAGEQYF.

Comments on this clonotype: One junction end disagrees with the germline gene, perhaps due to a read error. The rearrangement links TRBV2 to TRBJ2-3; D unclear. From germline, CDR1 is SNHLY and CDR2 FYNNEI. The CDR3 loop spans 13 amino acids. CDR3 region: CSASDVGSDTQYF. The CDR3 bases are TGCTCCGCCAGCGACGTAGGCTCAGATACGCAGTATTTT.

As to this clonotype: Compared with germline, one end of the junction differs, possibly owing to a read error. This chain uses TRBV7-9 with TRBJ2-3, with 10 bases aligning to TRBD2. Germline CDR1 and CDR2: SEHNR and FQNEAQ (reference sequence). The CDR3 sequence is 14 residues long. The CDR3 coding sequence is TGTGCCAGCAGCCTAGCGGGAGCCCCGGGAGAGCAGTATTTT. This gives the protein CASSLAGAPGEQYF.

This clonotype was counted many times. The limits of the CDR3 on the DNA are not certain, so only TCRdb's listed CDR3 is given. The chain is built from TRBV9 and TRBJ2-6. CDR1 and CDR2 from the germline V gene are SGDLS and YYNGEE. The CDR3 contains 16 residues when both ends are counted. The CDR3 sequence is CASGVAGNIQYFVLTF.

This clonotype was picked up many times. The chain couples TRBV6-4 to TRBJ2-1, with 13 bases aligning to TRBD2. The ends lost 4 bases at V and 7 bases at J; junction bases unmatched: 4. Germline loops: CDR1 MRHNA, CDR2 SNTAGT. This CDR3 region has 15 residues. CDR3: CASSVGTSGENEQFF. CDR3 bases: TGTGCCAGCAGTGTCGGGACTAGCGGGGAAAATGAGCAGTTCTTC.